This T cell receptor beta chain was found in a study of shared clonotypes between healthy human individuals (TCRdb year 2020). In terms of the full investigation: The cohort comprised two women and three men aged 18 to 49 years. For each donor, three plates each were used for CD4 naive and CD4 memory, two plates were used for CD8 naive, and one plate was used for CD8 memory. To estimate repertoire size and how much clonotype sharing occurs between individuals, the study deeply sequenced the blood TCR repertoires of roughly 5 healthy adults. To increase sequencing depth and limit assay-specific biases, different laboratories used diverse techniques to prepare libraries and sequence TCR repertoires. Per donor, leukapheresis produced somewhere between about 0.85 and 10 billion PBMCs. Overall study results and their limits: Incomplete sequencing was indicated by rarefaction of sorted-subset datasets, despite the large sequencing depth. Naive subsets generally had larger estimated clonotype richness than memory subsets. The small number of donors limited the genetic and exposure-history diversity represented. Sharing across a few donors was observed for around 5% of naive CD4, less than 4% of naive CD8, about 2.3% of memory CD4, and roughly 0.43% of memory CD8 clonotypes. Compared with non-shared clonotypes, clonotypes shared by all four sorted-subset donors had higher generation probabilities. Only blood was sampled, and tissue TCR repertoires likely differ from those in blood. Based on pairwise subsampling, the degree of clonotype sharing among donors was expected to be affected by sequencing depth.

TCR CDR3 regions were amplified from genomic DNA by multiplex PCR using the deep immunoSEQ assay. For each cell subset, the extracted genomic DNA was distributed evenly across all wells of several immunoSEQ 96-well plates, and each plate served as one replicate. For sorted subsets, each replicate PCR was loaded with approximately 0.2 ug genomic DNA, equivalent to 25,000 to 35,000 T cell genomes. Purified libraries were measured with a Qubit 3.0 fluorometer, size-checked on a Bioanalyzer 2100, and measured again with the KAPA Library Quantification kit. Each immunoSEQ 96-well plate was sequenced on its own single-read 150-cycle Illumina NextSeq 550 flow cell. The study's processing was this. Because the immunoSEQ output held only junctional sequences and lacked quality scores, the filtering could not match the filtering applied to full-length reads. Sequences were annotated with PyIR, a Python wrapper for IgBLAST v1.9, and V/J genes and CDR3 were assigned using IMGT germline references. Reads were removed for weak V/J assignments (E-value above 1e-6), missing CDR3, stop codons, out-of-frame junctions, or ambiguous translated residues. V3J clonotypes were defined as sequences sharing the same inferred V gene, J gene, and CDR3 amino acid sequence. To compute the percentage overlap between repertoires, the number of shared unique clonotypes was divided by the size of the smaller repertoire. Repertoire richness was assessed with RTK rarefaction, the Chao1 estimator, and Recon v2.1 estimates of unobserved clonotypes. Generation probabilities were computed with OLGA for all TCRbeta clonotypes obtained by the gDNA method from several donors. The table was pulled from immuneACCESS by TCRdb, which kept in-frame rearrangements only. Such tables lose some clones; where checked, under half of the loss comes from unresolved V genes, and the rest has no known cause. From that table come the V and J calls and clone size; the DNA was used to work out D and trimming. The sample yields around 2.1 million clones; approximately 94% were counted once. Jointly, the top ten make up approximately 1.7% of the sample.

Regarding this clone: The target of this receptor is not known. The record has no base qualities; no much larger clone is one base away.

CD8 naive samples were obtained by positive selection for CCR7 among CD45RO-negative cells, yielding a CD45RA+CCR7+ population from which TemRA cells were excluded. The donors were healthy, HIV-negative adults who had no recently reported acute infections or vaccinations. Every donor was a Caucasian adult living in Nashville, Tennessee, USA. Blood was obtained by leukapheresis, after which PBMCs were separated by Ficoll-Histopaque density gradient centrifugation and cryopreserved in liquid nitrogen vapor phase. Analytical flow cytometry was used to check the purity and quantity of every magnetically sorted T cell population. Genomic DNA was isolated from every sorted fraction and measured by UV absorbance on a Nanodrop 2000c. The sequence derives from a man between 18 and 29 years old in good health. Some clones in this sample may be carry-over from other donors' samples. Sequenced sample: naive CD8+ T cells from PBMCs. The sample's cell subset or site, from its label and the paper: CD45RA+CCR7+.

The bases read TGCAGCGCTTGGGTTCTGGGAATCTCTGGGGCCAACGTCCTGACTTTC. It translates as CSAWVLGISGANVLTF. The chain couples TRBV29-1 to TRBJ2-6, with no D gene named confidently. A distance of 16 bases separates the germline ends of V and J, which lose 7 bases and 0 bases respectively. CDR1 and CDR2, per the germline V gene, are SQVTM and ANQGSEA. There are 16 amino acids in the CDR3, from cysteine to phenylalanine inclusive. CDR3 DNA only is kept here, 48 bases in frame from base 1.